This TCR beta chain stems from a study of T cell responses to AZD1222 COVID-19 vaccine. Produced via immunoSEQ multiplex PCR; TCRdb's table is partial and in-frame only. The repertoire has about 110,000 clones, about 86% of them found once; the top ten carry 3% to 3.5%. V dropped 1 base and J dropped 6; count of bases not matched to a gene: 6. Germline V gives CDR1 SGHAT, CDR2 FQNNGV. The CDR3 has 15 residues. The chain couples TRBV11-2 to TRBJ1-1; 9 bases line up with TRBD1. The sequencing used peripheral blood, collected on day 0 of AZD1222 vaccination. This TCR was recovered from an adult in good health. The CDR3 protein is CASSLVSGQGSEAFF. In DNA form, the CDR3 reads TGTGCCAGCAGCTTAGTGTCGGGACAGGGCTCTGAAGCTTTCTTT.